The 20 T cell receptor beta chains listed next were all sequenced from one sample in a study of blood T cell repertoires in COVID-19. Libraries were prepared by immunoSEQ multiplex PCR; TCRdb keeps only in-frame clonotypes and omits some of them. The table lists more than 300,000 clones, about 90% of them singletons. The sample comprised peripheral blood. The receptors derive from a woman aged 40 to 50 with COVID-19, enrolled during active disease.

V is TRBV7-2 and J is TRBJ1-2; 8 bases agree with TRBD1. V trimming: 7 bases; J trimming: 8 bases; junction bases outside the gene matches: 12. Germline V CDR1 and CDR2: SGHTA, FQGNSA. The CDR3 consists of 14 residues. DNA for the CDR3: TGTGCCAGCATCCCCCCCGACAGGGGAAGGGGCTACACCTTC. Its translation is CASIPPDRGRGYTF.

The chain links TRBV6-6 to TRBJ1-1, with unresolved D. V lost 6 bases, J lost 5 bases, and 13 bases lay in between. CDR1 is MNHNY and CDR2 is SVGAGI in the germline V gene (reference sequence). The CDR3 is 13 amino acids. CDR3 DNA sequence: TGTGCCAGCAGCTTGCAAACTGGTACTGAAGCTTTCTTT. Translating it yields CASSLQTGTEAFF.

The chain joins TRBV27 to TRBJ2-1; 16 bases fit TRBD2. This CDR3 has 16 amino acids. The trim removed 2 bases at V and 9 bases at J, leaving 4 bases unmatched. Germline CDR1 MNHEY, CDR2 SMNVEV (reference sequence). The CDR3 coding sequence is TGTGCCAGCAGTTTACCGGGACTAGCGGGAGGGGGTGAGCAGTTCTTC. This encodes CASSLPGLAGGGEQFF.

The chain carries TRBV4-3 and TRBJ1-4; TRBD1 matches at 8 bases. CDR3 length: 16 residues. Germline values: CDR1 LGHNA, CDR2 YSLEER. V was clipped by 3 bases and J by 8 bases; unmatched bases: 11. The CDR3 nucleotides are TGCGCCAGCAGCCAGTCCACCGGGACAGGAGACGAAAAACTGTTTTTT. Translating gives CASSQSTGTGDEKLFF.

The rearrangement links TRBV7-8 to TRBJ2-3; 9 bases map to TRBD2. V lost 4 bases to trimming and J lost 1 base; unmatched junction nucleotides: 6. Germline lookup yields CDR1 SGHVS and CDR2 FQNEAQ. The length of the CDR3 is 16 residues. In DNA form, the CDR3 reads TGTGCCAGCAGCTCGACTAGCGGTTGGGGCACAGATACGCAGTATTTT. Protein product: CASSSTSGWGTDTQYF.

The genes are TRBV3-1 (or the pseudogene TRBV3-2) and TRBJ1-2; 7 bases line up with TRBD1. The ends lost 4 bases at V and 4 bases at J; junction bases unmatched: 12. This CDR3 region has 16 residues. CDR1 is LGHDT, CDR2 YNNKEL, per germline (reference sequence). CDR3 region: CASSRALTGVGYGYTF. In DNA form, the CDR3 reads TGTGCCAGCAGCCGAGCATTAACAGGGGTAGGCTATGGCTACACCTTC.

This clone was detected a few times. The J gene is TRBJ2-7, the V gene TRBV7-9; the match to TRBD1 covers 8 bases. V gave up 5 bases and J gave up 4 bases; unmatched junction bases: 7. This CDR3 comprises 14 residues. Germline V gene data show CDR1 as SEHNR and CDR2 as FQNEAQ (reference sequence). The CDR3 nucleotides are TGTGCCAGCAGCGGTCCGGGACAGGATTACGAGCAGTACTTC. Its protein is CASSGPGQDYEQYF.

This clone appeared many times. The rearrangement uses TRBV6-5 and TRBJ1-6, with 10 bases aligning to TRBD1. J was trimmed by 5 bases and V by 7 bases; bases with no gene match: 5. The CDR3 is made up of 15 amino acids. Germline V gene lookup returns CDR1 MNHEY and CDR2 SVGAGI. CDR3 in DNA: TGTGCCAGCAAAAAGGACAGGGGGGATAATTCACCCCTCCACTTT. Translating gives CASKKDRGDNSPLHF.

This chain links TRBV6-5 with TRBJ1-4, with D uncertain. Per the germline V gene, CDR1 is MNHEY and CDR2 is SVGAGI. The CDR3 length is 13 residues. Trimming pared 2 bases from V and 8 bases from J, leaving 9 bases between. The CDR3 nucleotides are TGTGCCAGCAGTTACGGAGCTTCCGAAAAACTGTTTTTT. Translation gives CASSYGASEKLFF.

This clone has just one count. V gene TRBV13 combines with J gene TRBJ2-7; D is uncertain. The CDR3 is made up of 14 amino acids. Germline CDR1 PRHDT, CDR2 FYEKMQ (reference sequence). V dropped 7 bases and J dropped 5 bases, with 18 bases sitting between them. The CDR3 spells CASTLGLLSHEQYF. The CDR3 coding sequence is TGTGCCAGCACCCTTGGGCTTCTGTCCCACGAGCAGTACTTC.

V gene TRBV4-2 combines with J gene TRBJ2-3, with 7 nucleotides matching TRBD2. Per germline, CDR1 LGHNA and CDR2 YNFKEQ. V trimming: 1 base; J trimming: 2 bases; junction bases outside the gene matches: 3. The CDR3 loop spans 15 amino acids. The CDR3 spells CASSQGTSVTDTQYF. The CDR3 nucleotides are TGTGCCAGCAGCCAAGGGACTAGTGTCACAGATACGCAGTATTTT.

J is TRBJ1-2 and V is TRBV6-5; D is unclear. Trimming took 2 bases from V and 2 from J, leaving 12 bases between them. The CDR3 has 15 amino acids. Germline V lookup: CDR1 MNHEY, CDR2 SVGAGI. The CDR3 loop is CASSYRSLENYGYTF. CDR3 sequence (DNA): TGTGCCAGCAGTTACCGGTCACTGGAGAACTATGGCTACACCTTC.

The chain combines TRBV20-1 with TRBJ2-7, with 7 bases identical to TRBD1. The V gene end was trimmed by 6 bases and the J gene end by 5 bases; junction bases not matched to a gene: 4. Germline V gene data show CDR1 as DFQATT and CDR2 as SNEGSKA (reference sequence). The CDR3 is 11 amino acids. CDR3 residues: CSAGDRHEQYF. The CDR3 DNA sequence: TGCAGTGCGGGGGACAGACACGAGCAGTACTTC.

V gene TRBV7-9 combines with J gene TRBJ2-5, with TRBD1 as a possible D gene (6 bases). The CDR3 is 14 residues long. The germline V and J ends were trimmed by 1 base and 9 bases, with 15 bases remaining between them. In germline, CDR1 is SEHNR, CDR2 FQNEAQ (reference sequence). The CDR3 nucleotides are TGTGCCAGCAGCTTAGGGACAGATACTTCGGCCCAGTACTTC. Its translation is CASSLGTDTSAQYF.

The rearrangement joins TRBV19 to TRBJ2-3; the D is unclear. This CDR3 contains 13 residues. Germline V lookup: CDR1 LNHDA, CDR2 SQIVND (reference sequence). Trimming pared 7 bases from V and 4 bases from J, leaving 12 bases between. The CDR3 reads CASTVGLADTQYF. The CDR3 DNA follows: TGTGCCAGTACAGTCGGGTTAGCAGATACGCAGTATTTT.

This clone has more than one count but fewer than ten. The rearrangement uses TRBV11-2 and TRBJ1-2, with 8 bases lining up with TRBD1. V lost 5 bases to trimming and J lost 5 bases; unmatched junction nucleotides: 19. In germline, CDR1 is SGHAT, CDR2 FQNNGV. The CDR3 is made up of 18 amino acids. CDR3 nucleotide sequence: TGTGCCAGCAGCCCAGGGGGCCCTTACAGGGGACTATGGTATGGCTACACCTTC. This encodes CASSPGGPYRGLWYGYTF. Based on the CDR3 plus reference TRBV11-2 and TRBJ1-2, the full variable domain is EAGVAQSPRYKIIEKRQSVAFWCNPISGHATLYWYQQILGQGPKLLIQFQNNGVVDDSQLPKDRFSAERLKGVDSTLKIQPAKLEDSAVYLCASSPGGPYRGLWYGYTFGSGTRLTVV.

V usage is TRBV28 and J usage is TRBJ2-1; possibly TRBD2 for D (5 bases). The V and J ends lost 1 base and 10 bases respectively, with 11 bases between them. The germline V gene has CDR1 MDHEN and CDR2 SYDVKM. This CDR3 is built from 13 residues. The CDR3 DNA reads as TGTGCCAGCAGTTTATCTAGCCCCTGGGAGCAGTTCTTC. Its translation is CASSLSSPWEQFF.

This clone was counted once. The same CDR3 arises from other DNA sequences in this sample as well. This chain joins TRBV18 and TRBJ2-7; D is unclear. The CDR3 runs 14 residues. The V gene's germline CDR1 is KGHSH and CDR2 LQKENI. V was trimmed by 4 bases and J by 1 base, leaving 11 bases between them. Here the CDR3 reads CASSRDSLSYEQYF. The DNA for the CDR3 is TGTGCCAGCTCACGAGACTCCCTTTCCTACGAGCAGTACTTC.

The rearrangement uses TRBV30 and TRBJ2-6; possible D gene TRBD1, 6 bases. Trimming removed 7 bases from V and 1 base from J, with 20 bases in between. The CDR3 extends over 17 amino acids. Germline values: CDR1 GTSNPN, CDR2 SVGIG (reference sequence). CDR3 region: CAYNREASSSGANVLTF. In nucleotides, the CDR3 is TGTGCCTACAACAGGGAAGCGTCCTCATCTGGGGCCAACGTCCTGACTTTC.

This sequence joins TRBV7-9 and TRBJ2-3; maybe TRBD1 (5 bases). V lost 6 bases to trimming and J lost 0 bases, with 7 bases between them. Germline CDR1 SEHNR, CDR2 FQNEAQ (reference sequence). The CDR3 sequence is 13 residues long. The CDR3 bases are TGTGCCAGCAGTGCAGGGAGCACAGATACGCAGTATTTT. Translation: CASSAGSTDTQYF.